Presented here are 21 T cell receptor beta chains from one specimen sequenced in a study of post-analysis software for immune sequencing data. No antigen has been assigned to these receptors. cDNA libraries of TCR beta carried unique molecular identifiers. TCRdb independently ran MiXCR on the PCR reads; one entry per CDR3 protein. The sample has approximately 570,000 distinct CDR3 sequences; 40% to 50% are singletons. Study-wide results and limits: Elevated frequency relative to controls characterized a handful of TRBV segments in patients, TRBV5-6, TRBV5-1 and TRBV20-1 among them.

Input material: blood. Receptors originate from a girl between 10 and 17 years old with multiple sclerosis.

In its sample, this clonotype was seen a few times. The rearrangement links TRBV12-3 or TRBV12-4 to TRBJ1-2, with D possibly TRBD1 on 6 matching bases. V shed 5 bases and J shed 4 bases, with 20 bases lying between them. The CDR3 is made up of 16 amino acids. The CDR3 DNA reads TGTGCCAGCAGTATTCCCTCAGACGTGGACAGCTATGGCTACACCTTC. Amino acid sequence: CASSIPSDVDSYGYTF.

The chain recombines TRBV30 with TRBJ1-1; possibly TRBD1 for D (5 bases). Germline assignment: CDR1 GTSNPN and CDR2 SVGIG (reference sequence). The CDR3 totals 14 residues. Trimming removed 0 bases from V and 6 bases from J, with 14 bases in between. CDR3 nucleotide sequence: TGTGCCTGGAGTGTACTGGGGGAGGGTTCTGAAGCTTTCTTT. This sequence encodes CAWSVLGEGSEAFF.

This clonotype came up a few times. The chain has TRBV6-1 and TRBJ2-7; tentatively, D is TRBD2 (5 bases). This CDR3 has 16 amino acids. Trimming removed 6 bases at V and 4 bases at J, with 22 bases between. Looked up from germline, CDR1 is MNHNS and CDR2 is SASEGT. CDR3 DNA sequence: TGTGCCAGCAGCCTCCGGGGTGATACCCCCGGGTACGAGCAGTACTTC. Protein sequence: CASSLRGDTPGYEQYF.

The rearrangement joins TRBV12-3 or TRBV12-4 to TRBJ2-6; D might be TRBD1 (6 bases). CDR3 length: 13 amino acids. Between the trimmed V and J ends, which lost 7 bases and 9 bases, there was a span of 13 bases. The CDR3 loop is CASNLGQYNVLTF. The CDR3 DNA reads TGTGCCAGCAATCTCGGACAGTACAACGTCCTGACTTTC.

This chain uses TRBV5-1 with TRBJ1-2, with D possibly being TRBD1 (6 bases). The CDR3 has 15 residues. Trimming removed 0 bases from V and 1 base from J, with 10 bases in between. The germline gives CDR1 SGHRS, CDR2 YFSETQ. In DNA, the CDR3 is TGCGCCAGCAGCTTGGATGGACAGTTTAACTATGGCTACACCTTC. It is translated as CASSLDGQFNYGYTF.

The genes are TRBV15 and TRBJ1-5; D gene ambiguous. Germline values: CDR1 LNHNV, CDR2 YYDKDF (reference sequence). This CDR3 is built from 13 residues. V shed 3 bases and J shed 7 bases, with 10 bases lying between them. For the CDR3, the DNA is TGTGCCACCAGCAGGATATCGGGCCAGCCCCAGCATTTT. This sequence encodes CATSRISGQPQHF. Drawing the rest from reference TRBV15 and TRBJ1-5, the complete variable domain is DAMVIQNPRYQVTQFGKPVTLSCSQTLNHNVMYWYQQKSSQAPKLLFHYYDKDFNNEADTPDNFQSRRPNTSFCFLDIRSPGLGDTAMYLCATSRISGQPQHFGDGTRLSIL.

The rearrangement uses TRBV5-1 and TRBJ2-3, with D possibly matching TRBD1 (5 bases). The germline V gene encodes CDR1 SGHRS and CDR2 YFSETQ. This CDR3 spans 18 amino acids. With 0 bases removed from V and 2 bases from J, the gap between germline ends came to 19 bases. The CDR3 spells CASSLVGGADQSTDTQYF. The CDR3, as DNA: TGCGCCAGCAGCTTGGTGGGTGGGGCGGACCAATCCACAGATACGCAGTATTTT.

The V gene is TRBV5-1, the J gene TRBJ1-1; 8 bases line up with TRBD1. Germline loops: CDR1 SGHRS, CDR2 YFSETQ. The CDR3 loop spans 15 amino acids. The V gene end was trimmed by 3 bases and the J gene end by 2 bases; junction bases not matched to a gene: 6. The CDR3 spells CASSSTGGTNTEAFF. The CDR3 DNA sequence: TGCGCCAGCAGCTCCACAGGGGGTACCAACACTGAAGCTTTCTTT.

This clonotype was detected only a few times. The CDR3 bases are TGCGCCAGCAGCCCGCCCGGGGTCCCAGATACGCAGTATTTT. This sequence encodes CASSPPGVPDTQYF. The rearrangement links TRBV5-1 to TRBJ2-3; D may be TRBD2 (5 bases). Looked up from germline, CDR1 is SGHRS and CDR2 is YFSETQ. The CDR3 extends over 14 amino acids. V lost 4 bases, J lost 4 bases, and 13 bases lay in between.

The chain combines TRBV7-9 with TRBJ2-5, with 7 bases fitting TRBD1. This CDR3 region has 16 residues. CDR1 SEHNR and CDR2 FQNEAQ come from the germline V gene (reference sequence). Trimming cost V 4 bases and J 2 bases; bases outside gene matches: 10. CDR3 sequence reads: CASSYLRQGIQETQYF. CDR3 coding DNA: TGTGCCAGCAGCTACCTAAGACAGGGTATACAAGAGACCCAGTACTTC.

J is TRBJ2-7 and V is TRBV20-1; D gene unclear. The V gene's germline CDR1 is DFQATT and CDR2 SNEGSKA (reference sequence). This CDR3 is built from 15 residues. V was cut by 4 bases and J by 0 bases, with 16 bases left in between. The CDR3 here is CSAILRSLSSYEQYF. CDR3 in DNA: TGCAGTGCTATCCTACGATCACTGAGCTCCTACGAGCAGTACTTC.

This clonotype was counted between two and nine times. The chain joins TRBV25-1 to TRBJ2-3; 8 bases fit TRBD1. V lost 3 bases to trimming and J lost 1 base; unmatched junction nucleotides: 6. Germline V lookup: CDR1 MGHDK, CDR2 SYGVNS. The CDR3 runs 16 residues. The CDR3 nucleotides are TGTGCCAGCAGTGACCCCGCGGGACAGGGCACAGATACGCAGTATTTT. Translating it yields CASSDPAGQGTDTQYF.

The chain has TRBV12-3 or TRBV12-4 and TRBJ2-5, with 14 bases that match TRBD2. The CDR3 is 18 amino acids. After removal of 0 bases from V and 5 bases from J, the junction contained 8 bases not matched to a gene. This chain's CDR3 is CASSLARTSGRKFETQYF. The CDR3 DNA reads TGTGCCAGCAGTTTAGCTAGGACTAGCGGGAGGAAATTCGAGACCCAGTACTTC.

The chain links TRBV4-1 to TRBJ1-1, with D possibly being TRBD1 (5 bases). Germline values: CDR1 MGHRA, CDR2 YSYEKL. Trimming stripped 1 base from V and 0 bases from J, with 12 bases between. CDR3 length: 16 residues. Written as DNA, the CDR3 is TGCGCCAGCAGCCAAGGGGGAGGGACCCTGAACACTGAAGCTTTCTTT. This encodes CASSQGGGTLNTEAFF.

V usage is TRBV12-3 or TRBV12-4 and J usage is TRBJ2-1; 7 nucleotides align to TRBD1. TRBJ2-7 explains the end of the DNA better; the J call may be wrong. CDR3 length equals 14 residues. CDR3 bases: TGTGCCAGCAGTCCGGGACAGCCACAGGATGAGCAGTACTTC. It yields the protein CASSPGQPQDEQYF.

On this clonotype itself: At one end the junction does not follow the germline gene, possibly because of a read error. This sequence joins TRBV5-5 and TRBJ1-4; no reliable D call. The CDR3 extends over 14 amino acids. CDR1 SGHKS and CDR2 YYEKEE come from the germline V gene (reference sequence). The CDR3 region is CAGSLVATNEKLFF. In DNA, the CDR3 is TGTGCCGGCAGCTTGGTGGCAACTAATGAAAAACTGTTTTTT.

The chain recombines TRBV20-1 with TRBJ2-5, with D possibly matching TRBD2 (5 bases). V was clipped by 0 bases and J by 5 bases, with 10 bases between them. Germline V gene lookup returns CDR1 DFQATT and CDR2 SNEGSKA (reference sequence). CDR3 length equals 13 residues. The CDR3 reads CSAREEAEETQYF. CDR3 DNA: TGCAGTGCTAGAGAGGAGGCGGAGGAGACCCAGTACTTC.

The chain couples TRBV7-8 to TRBJ2-2; D could derive from TRBD1 or TRBD2 (5 bases each). This CDR3 is 14 amino acids long. V dropped 4 bases and J dropped 6 bases, with 12 bases sitting between them. The germline V gene has CDR1 SGHVS and CDR2 FQNEAQ. Here the CDR3 DNA reads TGTGCCAGCAGCTCATGGTGGGGGTCCGGGGAGCTGTTTTTT. Translating gives CASSSWWGSGELFF. The whole variable domain, filled in from reference TRBV7-8 and TRBJ2-2, reads GAGVSQSPRYKVAKRGQDVALRCDPISGHVSLFWYQQALGQGPEFLTYFQNEAQLDKSGLPSDRFFAERPEGSVSTLKIQRTQQEDSAVYLCASSSWWGSGELFFGEGSRLTVL.

The rearrangement links TRBV5-1 to TRBJ2-3, with 13 bases that match TRBD2. V lost 4 bases to trimming and J lost 6 bases; unmatched junction nucleotides: 8. The CDR3 covers 16 residues. Germline CDR1 SGHRS, CDR2 YFSETQ. The DNA for the CDR3 is TGCGCCAGCAGCCCATGGACTAGCGGGAGTAAGGATACGCAGTATTTT. Translation gives CASSPWTSGSKDTQYF. Full variable domain (remainder filled in from reference TRBV5-1 and TRBJ2-3): KAGVTQTPRYLIKTRGQQVTLSCSPISGHRSVSWYQQTPGQGLQFLFEYFSETQRNKGNFPGRFSGRQFSNSRSEMNVSTLELGDSALYLCASSPWTSGSKDTQYFGPGTRLTVL.

The chain carries TRBV20-1 and TRBJ1-2; weak D call: TRBD1 (5 bases). Germline lookup yields CDR1 DFQATT and CDR2 SNEGSKA (reference sequence). The CDR3 loop spans 13 amino acids. Trimming removed 7 bases at V and 2 bases at J, with 14 bases between. The CDR3 sequence is CSVSQGTNYGYTF. DNA of the CDR3: TGCAGTGTCAGTCAAGGGACGAACTATGGCTACACCTTC.

The chain uses TRBV20-1 and TRBJ1-5; weak D call: TRBD1 (5 bases). The CDR3 is 13 amino acids. The germline V gene encodes CDR1 DFQATT and CDR2 SNEGSKA (reference sequence). Between the trimmed V and J ends, which lost 5 bases and 6 bases, there was a span of 14 bases. CDR3 nucleotide sequence: TGCAGTGCTGTGCAGGGAGGGTCTCAGCCCCAGCATTTT. Translated: CSAVQGGSQPQHF.